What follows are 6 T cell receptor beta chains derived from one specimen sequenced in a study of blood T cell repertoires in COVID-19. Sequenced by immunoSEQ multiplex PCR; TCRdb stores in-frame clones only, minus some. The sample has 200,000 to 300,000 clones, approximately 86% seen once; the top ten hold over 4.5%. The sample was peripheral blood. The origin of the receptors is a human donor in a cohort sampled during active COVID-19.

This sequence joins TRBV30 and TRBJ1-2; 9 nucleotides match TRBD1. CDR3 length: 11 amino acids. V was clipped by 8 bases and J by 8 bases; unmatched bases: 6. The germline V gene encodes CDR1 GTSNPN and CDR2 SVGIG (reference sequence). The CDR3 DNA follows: TGTGCCGGAAGACAGGGGGGCGGCTACACCTTC. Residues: CAGRQGGGYTF. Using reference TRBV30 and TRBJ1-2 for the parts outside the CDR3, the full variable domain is SQTIHQWPATLVQPVGSPLSLECTVEGTSNPNLYWYRQAAGRGLQLLFYSVGIGQISSEVPQNLSASRPQDRQFILSSKKLLLSDSGFYLCAGRQGGGYTFGSGTRLTVV.

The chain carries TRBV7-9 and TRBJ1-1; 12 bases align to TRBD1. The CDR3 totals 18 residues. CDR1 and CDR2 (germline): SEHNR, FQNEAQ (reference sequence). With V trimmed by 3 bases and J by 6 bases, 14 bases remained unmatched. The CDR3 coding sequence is TGTGCCAGCAGCTTTAAGGTGGGACAGGGGGCAAATTCCGCTGAAGCTTTCTTT. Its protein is CASSFKVGQGANSAEAFF. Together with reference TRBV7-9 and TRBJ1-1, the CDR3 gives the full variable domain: DTGVSQNPRHKITKRGQNVTFRCDPISEHNRLYWYRQTLGQGPEFLTYFQNEAQLEKSRLLSDRFSAERPKGSFSTLEIQRTEQGDSAMYLCASSFKVGQGANSAEAFFGQGTRLTVV.

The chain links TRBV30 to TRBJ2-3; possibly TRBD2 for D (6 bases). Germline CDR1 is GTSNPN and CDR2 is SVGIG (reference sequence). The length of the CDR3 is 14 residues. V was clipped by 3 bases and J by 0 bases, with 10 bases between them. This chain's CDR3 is CAWREGASTDTQYF. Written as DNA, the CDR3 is TGTGCCTGGAGGGAGGGAGCCAGCACAGATACGCAGTATTTT.

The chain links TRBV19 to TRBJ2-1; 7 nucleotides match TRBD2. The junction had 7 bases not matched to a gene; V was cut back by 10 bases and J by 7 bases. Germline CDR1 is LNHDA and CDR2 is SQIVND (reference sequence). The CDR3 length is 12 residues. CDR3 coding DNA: TGTGCCACTCACGACGGGAGGAATGAGCAGTTCTTC. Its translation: CATHDGRNEQFF. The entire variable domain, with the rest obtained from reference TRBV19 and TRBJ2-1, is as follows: DGGITQSPKYLFRKEGQNVTLSCEQNLNHDAMYWYRQDPGQGLRLIYYSQIVNDFQKGDIAEGYSVSREKKESFPLTVTSAQKNPTAFYLCATHDGRNEQFFGPGTRLTVL.

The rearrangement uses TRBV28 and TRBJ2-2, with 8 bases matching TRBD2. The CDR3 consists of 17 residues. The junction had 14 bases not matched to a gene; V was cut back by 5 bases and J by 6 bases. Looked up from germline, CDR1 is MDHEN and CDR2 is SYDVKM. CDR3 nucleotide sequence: TGTGCCAGCAGTCCCCTCTGGCGGGAGGTTTTAGCCGGGGAGCTGTTTTTT. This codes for CASSPLWREVLAGELFF.

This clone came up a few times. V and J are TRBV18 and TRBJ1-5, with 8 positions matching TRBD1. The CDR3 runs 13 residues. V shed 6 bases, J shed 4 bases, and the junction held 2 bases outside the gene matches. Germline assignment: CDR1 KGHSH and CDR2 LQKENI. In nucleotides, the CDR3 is TGTGCCAGCTCGACAGGGGAAAATCAGCCCCAGCATTTT. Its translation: CASSTGENQPQHF.